The 10 T cell receptor beta chains in this list originate from one sample, sequenced in a study of identical twins. MiXCR, applied by TCRdb to the 5' RACE reads, yields one record per CDR3 protein. The sample lists 1.5 million to 2 million distinct CDR3 sequences, less than 40% seen once, with over 0.25% in the top ten. Sequencing input: cord blood. All receptors derive from a newborn girl in good health.

Turning to this clonotype: At one end the junction does not follow the germline gene, possibly because of a read error. The chain links TRBV7-2 to TRBJ2-1; 14 positions agree with TRBD2. CDR3 size: 17 residues. Germline lookup yields CDR1 SGHTA and CDR2 FQGNSA. The CDR3 DNA sequence: TGTGTCAGCAGCTTAGGGACTAGCGGGAGTTTCTACAATGAGCAGTTCTTC. Its translation is CVSSLGTSGSFYNEQFF.

This clonotype was detected ten times or more. The chain couples TRBV28 to TRBJ1-2; D is undetermined. This CDR3 contains 11 residues. Trimming removed 8 bases from V and 4 bases from J, with 8 bases in between. The germline gives CDR1 MDHEN, CDR2 SYDVKM. CDR3 protein: CASGQVYGYTF. In nucleotides, the CDR3 is TGTGCCAGCGGGCAGGTCTATGGCTACACCTTC.

This clonotype has more than one count but fewer than ten. The gene calls are TRBV9 and TRBJ2-3, with D perhaps matching TRBD2 (5 bases). The CDR3 has 16 amino acids. V was trimmed by 0 bases and J by 0 bases, leaving 11 bases between them. Germline V gene data show CDR1 as SGDLS and CDR2 as YYNGEE. CDR3 nucleotide sequence: TGTGCCAGCAGCGTAGTAGGCGGGTCTAGCACAGATACGCAGTATTTT. It translates to CASSVVGGSSTDTQYF. The full variable domain, completed using reference TRBV9 and TRBJ2-3, is DSGVTQTPKHLITATGQRVTLRCSPRSGDLSVYWYQQSLDQGLQFLIQYYNGEERAKGNILERFSAQQFPDLHSELNLSSLELGDSALYFCASSVVGGSSTDTQYFGPGTRLTVL.

This clonotype showed up many times. This sequence joins TRBV4-2 and TRBJ2-3; maybe TRBD2 (6 bases). Germline V CDR1 and CDR2: LGHNA, YNFKEQ. This CDR3 region has 16 residues. Trimming left V 3 bases short and J 0 bases short, with 13 bases between. The CDR3, as DNA: TGTGCCAGCAGCCAGGCCGGGACTGGGAGCACAGATACGCAGTATTTT. It yields the protein CASSQAGTGSTDTQYF.

This clonotype was seen a handful of times. The V call is TRBV5-1, the J call TRBJ2-3; 9 nucleotides align to TRBD2. The CDR3 has 14 residues. The trim removed 7 bases at V and 3 bases at J, leaving 6 bases unmatched. In germline, CDR1 is SGHRS, CDR2 YFSETQ. In nucleotides, the CDR3 is TGCGCCAGCGCTCTAGCGGGGACGACAGATACGCAGTATTTT. It specifies CASALAGTTDTQYF.

The sample holds a few counts of this clonotype. This chain joins TRBV9 and TRBJ2-7, with TRBD2 as a possible D gene (6 bases). The V end was cut by 3 bases, the J end by 6 bases, with 22 bases between. Germline lookup yields CDR1 SGDLS and CDR2 YYNGEE. This CDR3 is 16 amino acids long. The CDR3: CASSAGLDLTFFEQYF. DNA for the CDR3: TGTGCCAGCAGCGCGGGACTCGATCTCACGTTTTTCGAGCAGTACTTC. Complete variable domain (other parts from reference TRBV9 and TRBJ2-7): DSGVTQTPKHLITATGQRVTLRCSPRSGDLSVYWYQQSLDQGLQFLIQYYNGEERAKGNILERFSAQQFPDLHSELNLSSLELGDSALYFCASSAGLDLTFFEQYFGPGTRLTVT.

The chain links TRBV20-1 to TRBJ2-1; perhaps TRBD1 as D (6 bases). Germline V CDR1 and CDR2: DFQATT, SNEGSKA (reference sequence). V was pared by 1 base and J by 6 bases, with 19 bases between. The CDR3 length is 16 residues. The CDR3 sequence: CSARGQEGTTPNEQFF. CDR3 coding DNA: TGCAGTGCTAGAGGTCAGGAAGGGACAACCCCCAATGAGCAGTTCTTC.

The table lists this clonotype with many counts. The chain has TRBV29-1 and TRBJ2-3, with no clear D. CDR3 size: 13 residues. The germline gives CDR1 SQVTM, CDR2 ANQGSEA. The V and J ends lost 4 bases and 5 bases respectively, with 13 bases between them. The CDR3 spells CSVVGRFGDTQYF. For the CDR3, the DNA is TGCAGCGTTGTAGGACGGTTCGGAGATACGCAGTATTTT.

V and J are TRBV4-1 and TRBJ1-1; D is undetermined. This CDR3 has 14 amino acids. V lost 5 bases to trimming and J lost 0 bases, with 10 bases between them. Germline V gene lookup returns CDR1 MGHRA and CDR2 YSYEKL. The chain's CDR3 is CASSSLVVNTEAFF. CDR3 in DNA: TGCGCCAGCAGCTCGCTCGTGGTGAACACTGAAGCTTTCTTT.

V and J are TRBV29-1 and TRBJ1-2; the match to TRBD1 covers 7 bases. The V segment lost 4 bases and the J segment 0 bases; nucleotides outside the gene matches: 5. The CDR3 loop spans 14 amino acids. The germline CDR1 and CDR2 sequences are SQVTM and ANQGSEA. This CDR3 reads CSVVIRGTNYGYTF. CDR3 in DNA: TGCAGCGTTGTGATCAGGGGGACTAACTATGGCTACACCTTC.